This T cell receptor beta chain was found in a study of response to subunit inactivated influenza vaccine (dated by TCRdb to 2016 to 2018). Regarding the research as a whole: To follow how T cells responded to a trivalent subunit inactivated influenza vaccine, the researchers relied on deep quantitative profiling of the T cell receptor repertoire.

This clonotype was counted only a few times. Its antigen is unknown. No much larger clone exists at a distance of one base, and base qualities are not known. V drops 1 base and J drops 0 bases, leaving 16 bases in between. CDR1 and CDR2 were assigned from the germline V gene as MNHEY and SVGAGI. The CDR3 spans 18 residues, from the cysteine through the phenylalanine. The sequence is cut down to CDR3 DNA, 54 bases in frame from base 1. What the research found in general, with its limitations: The authors suggested that each seasonal influenza vaccination may recruit only a limited number of new T cells.

Libraries were constructed by RT-PCR. The sample was run on an Illumina HiSeq 2500. TCRdb applied fastp at Q25 and MiXCR to the public reads, then kept only in-frame beta chains. Every distinct CDR3 protein forms one entry, paired with its most common genes and DNA. This sample holds more than 250,000 distinct CDR3 sequences; 20% to 25% were observed only once. Approximately 10% of the sample comes from the top ten. This sequence uses TRBV6-5 and TRBJ2-1; TRBD2 could be the D gene, as 5 bases match. This material consisted of PBMCs from blood, taken about 20 months after vaccination. This sequence originates from a man in his fifties or sixties who received an inactivated influenza vaccine. Donor details come from another sample of the same person, matched by shared clones. Here the CDR3 is given as CASSYFPTSPISYNEQFF. At the DNA level, the sequence is TGTGCCAGCAGTTACTTCCCAACTAGTCCCATCTCCTACAATGAGCAGTTCTTC.